The 10 T cell receptor beta chains presented below share a single source sample, sequenced in a study of preoperative IRX-2 immunotherapy in early breast cancer. Treatment of the sample: preoperative locoregional IRX-2 cytokine immunotherapy. The method was immunoSEQ multiplex PCR; TCRdb's version includes in-frame clones alone and lacks a portion of them. The sample consists of 95,000 to 100,000 clones, about nine tenths of them appearing once. Source: tumor tissue, taken after IRX-2 immunotherapy. These TCRs come from a human donor with breast cancer.

Notes on this clone: One junction end does not reproduce the germline sequence, and a read error may be involved. The chain employs TRBV30 and TRBJ2-5, with D possibly being TRBD1 (5 bases). The CDR3 is 14 residues long. Looked up from germline, CDR1 is GTSNPN and CDR2 is SVGIG (reference sequence). CDR3 bases: TGTGCGTGGACCTTAGGGGTATCCCAAGAGACCCAGTACTTC. Its protein is CAWTLGVSQETQYF.

The chain joins TRBV28 to TRBJ1-5; D may be TRBD1 (6 bases). V lost 4 bases and J lost 9, with 13 bases in between. Germline-derived CDR1 and CDR2 are MDHEN and SYDVKM. This CDR3 spans 13 amino acids. CDR3 nucleotides: TGTGCCAGCAGTTCGGGGGCCTCCGCGCCCCAGCATTTT. Translating it yields CASSSGASAPQHF. Drawing the rest from reference TRBV28 and TRBJ1-5, the complete variable domain is DVKVTQSSRYLVKRTGEKVFLECVQDMDHENMFWYRQDPGLGLRLIYFSYDVKMKEKGDIPEGYSVSREKKERFSLILESASTNQTSMYLCASSSGASAPQHFGDGTRLSIL.

This chain uses TRBV2 with TRBJ1-5; weak D call: TRBD1 (5 bases). Trimming pared 8 bases from V and 2 bases from J, leaving 13 bases between. The CDR3 covers 14 residues. Germline CDR1 SNHLY, CDR2 FYNNEI. The CDR3 sequence: CASRRDVGNQPQHF. In nucleotides, the CDR3 is TGTGCCAGCCGGCGGGACGTCGGCAATCAGCCCCAGCATTTT.

The V and J genes are TRBV19 and TRBJ1-2; weak D call: TRBD1 (6 bases). Germline CDR1 and CDR2: LNHDA and SQIVND (reference sequence). The CDR3 is made up of 14 amino acids. Trimming left V 3 bases short and J 8 bases short, with 16 bases between. In DNA, the CDR3 is TGTGCCAGTAGTATCTCTACGGGGGGACAAGGCTACACCTTC. It translates to CASSISTGGQGYTF.

This chain joins TRBV30 and TRBJ2-5; D call uncertain. Germline V gene data show CDR1 as GTSNPN and CDR2 as SVGIG (reference sequence). V lost 5 bases to trimming and J lost 5 bases, with 12 bases between them. The CDR3 runs to 12 residues. CDR3 bases: TGTGCCTGGCAGACTGGAGCGGAGACCCAGTACTTC. Protein sequence: CAWQTGAETQYF.

The chain links TRBV28 to TRBJ1-2; D possibly corresponds to TRBD1 (6 bases). The CDR3 has 13 amino acids. Germline lookup yields CDR1 MDHEN and CDR2 SYDVKM. The V and J ends lost 6 bases and 4 bases respectively, with 12 bases between them. CDR3 in amino acids: CASRKQGGYGYTF. As DNA, the CDR3 is TGTGCCAGCAGAAAACAGGGAGGCTATGGCTACACCTTC.

This sequence joins TRBV28 and TRBJ1-2, with TRBD1 matching over 11 bases. The J segment lost 10 bases and the V segment lost 6 bases, leaving 4 bases of the junction unmatched. This CDR3 is built from 12 residues. Per the germline V gene, CDR1 is MDHEN and CDR2 is SYDVKM. CDR3 loop: CASRGQGANYTF. In nucleotides, the CDR3 is TGTGCCAGCAGAGGACAGGGGGCAAACTACACCTTC.

This chain connects TRBV19 to TRBJ1-5, with unresolved D. This CDR3 has 12 residues. Germline CDR1 and CDR2: LNHDA and SQIVND (reference sequence). The germline V and J ends were trimmed by 7 bases and 2 bases, with 6 bases remaining between them. Here the CDR3 reads CASNEGNQPQHF. CDR3 sequence (DNA): TGTGCCAGTAATGAGGGCAATCAGCCCCAGCATTTT.

The chain is built from TRBV6-8 and TRBJ2-7; D is possibly TRBD1 or TRBD2 (5 bases each). V was trimmed by 6 bases and J by 4 bases, leaving 10 bases between them. The CDR3 runs 12 residues. Germline V gene sequence: CDR1 MNHGY, CDR2 SAAAGT. The CDR3 DNA sequence: TGTGCCAGCAGCTCGGGACCGTACGAGCAGTACTTC. It yields the protein CASSSGPYEQYF.

The chain carries TRBV19 and TRBJ2-7; no clear D gene. Germline loops: CDR1 LNHDA, CDR2 SQIVND (reference sequence). The CDR3 runs to 15 residues. With 3 bases removed from V and 3 bases from J, the gap between germline ends came to 15 bases. CDR3 in amino acids: CASSMPDGLGYEQYF. The CDR3 DNA follows: TGTGCCAGTAGTATGCCCGACGGATTGGGCTACGAGCAGTACTTC. Variable domain in full (rest from reference TRBV19 and TRBJ2-7): DGGITQSPKYLFRKEGQNVTLSCEQNLNHDAMYWYRQDPGQGLRLIYYSQIVNDFQKGDIAEGYSVSREKKESFPLTVTSAQKNPTAFYLCASSMPDGLGYEQYFGPGTRLTVT.